The T cell receptor beta chain under discussion was sequenced for a study of T-cell memory formation after mild COVID-19. TCRdb used MiXCR to reprocess the 5' RACE reads, holding one entry per CDR3 protein. The table includes around 320,000 distinct CDR3 sequences, 28% detected once. This CDR3 has 15 residues. CDR1 and CDR2 from the germline V gene are SGHNT and YYREEE (reference sequence). V was clipped by 0 bases and J by 5 bases, with 13 bases between them. To note about this clonotype: Its target is unknown.

Study results and caveats: Among CD4+ contracting clones, most were CM and EM, and CD8+ ones EMRA.

The chain carries TRBV5-4 and TRBJ2-3, with D tentatively TRBD2 (6 bases). The TCR comes from an adult woman who had mild COVID-19 (a few samples of this study predate the infection). Cell type and time point are not known. What was sequenced was PBMCs or a T cell subset sorted from them (not recorded which). The chain's CDR3 is CASSLGLEYGDTQYF. The CDR3, as DNA: TGTGCCAGCAGCTTGGGACTAGAGTATGGAGATACGCAGTATTTT.